This is a list of T cell receptor beta chains from one sample in a study of blood T cell repertoires in COVID-19. TCRdb's copy holds only in-frame clones and misses some; the assay was immunoSEQ multiplex PCR. The sample contains roughly 140,000 clones, about 80% of which appear only once. Sequenced input: peripheral blood. The receptors derive from a man between 65 and 85 years old with acute or convalescent COVID-19. CDR3s include the opening cysteine and the closing phenylalanine or tryptophan. A D gene is named only where the DNA matches it firmly. Not all rows give a size; the values are once, few, many and, for expanded clones, a class.

>TRBV28|TRBJ1-4|NA|NA
TGTGCCAGCAGTCGGATGCCAGGGAAGGGAAGTTGGGATGAAAAACTGTTTTTT
CASSRMPGKGSWDEKLFF
>TRBV28|TRBJ2-7|NA|NA
TGTGCCAGCAGGCCAGCCTTGGGGGCGGTGTACGAGCAGTACTTC
CASRPALGAVYEQYF
>TRBV19|TRBJ2-3|TRBD2|NA
TGTGCCAGTAGTACGCCCGGGAGTAGCGGGAGTTTAGAAGATACGCAGTATTTT
CASSTPGSSGSLEDTQYF
>TRBV3-1/TRBV3-2|TRBJ2-3|TRBD2|NA
TGTGCCAGCAGCCGAGCGGGAGGGGTCACAGATACGCAGTATTTT
CASSRAGGVTDTQYF
>TRBV3-1/TRBV3-2|TRBJ2-7|NA|NA
TGTGCCAGCAGCCCCGAGCAGACTCCCTACTACGAGCAGTACTTC
CASSPEQTPYYEQYF
>TRBV21-1|TRBJ1-6|NA|NA
TGTGCCAGCAGCAAACTGGCGGGACAGGGCAATTCACCCCTCCACTTT
CASSKLAGQGNSPLHF
>TRBV6-6|TRBJ2-5|TRBD2|NA
TGTGCCAGCAGTATAGCGGGGGCACAAGAGACCCAGTACTTC
CASSIAGAQETQYF
>TRBV11-3|TRBJ1-1|NA|few
TGTGCCAGCAGCTCGAACCAGGGTGCCACTGAAGCTTTCTTT
CASSSNQGATEAFF
>TRBV2|TRBJ1-6|NA|NA
TGTGCCAGCAGTGAAGGCAGGGAGGGTTCACCCCTCCACTTT
CASSEGREGSPLHF
>TRBV10-3|TRBJ1-4|NA|NA
TGTGCCATCAGTGATAGGGGGGGAAATGAAAAACTGTTTTTT
CAISDRGGNEKLFF
>TRBV7-3|TRBJ1-4|NA|NA
TGTGCCAGCAGCCGGGAAGCTAATGAAAAACTGTTTTTT
CASSREANEKLFF
>TRBV19|TRBJ2-5|TRBD2|few
TGTGCCAGTAGTGGGGGAGGGTCTTGGGAGACCCAGTACTTC
CASSGGGSWETQYF
>TRBV11-3|TRBJ1-1|NA|NA
TGTGCCAGCAGCTCACAAGGGGAAGGTGAAGCTTTCTTT
CASSSQGEGEAFF
>TRBV19|TRBJ2-2|TRBD1|NA
TGTGCCAGTAGTAGGGACAGGGAGTTCCCCGGGGAGCTGTTTTTT
CASSRDREFPGELFF
>TRBV5-1|TRBJ1-3|NA|NA
TGCGCCAGCAGCTTGAACACAGAAAACACCATATATTTT
CASSLNTENTIYF
>TRBV10-3|TRBJ2-7|TRBD1|NA
TGTGCCATCAGAGCCGGGACAGGTTCCTACGAGCAGTACTTC
CAIRAGTGSYEQYF
>TRBV19|TRBJ1-2|TRBD1|NA
TGTGCCAGTCTCCCCCGGGACAGGGGTACGCCGGGCTACACCTTC
CASLPRDRGTPGYTF
>TRBV7-9|TRBJ1-2|TRBD1|NA
TGTGCCAGCAGCGCGAAGGGACAGGGTAAAGGAGCTAACTATGGCTACACCTTC
CASSAKGQGKGANYGYTF
>TRBV7-2|TRBJ1-1|NA|NA
TGTGCCAGCAGCACAATGCCCGGGGGGACTGAAGCTTTCTTT
CASSTMPGGTEAFF
>TRBV5-1|TRBJ1-5|TRBD1|NA
TGCGCCAGCAGCTTGTGGGGACAGGGAGATCAGCCCCAGCATTTT
CASSLWGQGDQPQHF
>TRBV7-3|TRBJ2-7|NA|NA
TGTGCCAGCAGCTTAATTCCTAGCGCTACCTACGAGCAGTACTTC
CASSLIPSATYEQYF
>TRBV19|TRBJ1-1|TRBD1|once
TGTGCCAGTAGTATCAGACAGGGAGTTACTGAAGCTTTCTTT
CASSIRQGVTEAFF
>TRBV9|TRBJ2-3|NA|NA
TGTGCCAGCAGCGTAGGACCAGGGTTCGTGACAGATACGCAGTATTTT
CASSVGPGFVTDTQYF
>TRBV19|TRBJ1-3|NA|NA
TGTGCCAGTAGTATTACCGGCTCTGGAAACACCATATATTTT
CASSITGSGNTIYF
>TRBV19|TRBJ2-2|TRBD1|NA
TGTGCCAGTAGTATAGTGGTAGGGGGCGCGACCGGGGAGCTGTTTTTT
CASSIVVGGATGELFF
>TRBV15|TRBJ1-2|TRBD1|NA
TGTGCCACCAGCGGGGGACAGTACCACTATGGCTACACCTTC
CATSGGQYHYGYTF
>TRBV5-6|TRBJ2-7|NA|NA
TGTGCCAGCAGCCAGGACAGCTACGAGCAGTACTTC
CASSQDSYEQYF
>TRBV3-1/TRBV3-2|TRBJ1-2|NA|once
TGTGCCAGCAGCCAAGGAGACAGGAGGTATGGCTACACCTTC
CASSQGDRRYGYTF
>TRBV10-3|TRBJ1-6|NA|NA
TGTGCCATCAGTGAGTCCCCACAGGGAGGGTCACCCCTCCACTTT
CAISESPQGGSPLHF
>TRBV2|TRBJ2-5|NA|NA
TGTGCCAGCAGTGTGCAGGTGGTGCAGACCCAGTACTTC
CASSVQVVQTQYF
>TRBV7-9|TRBJ2-7|NA|NA
TGTGCCAGCAGACCACTGTCCTACGAGCAGTACTTC
CASRPLSYEQYF
>TRBV5-1|TRBJ1-2|NA|NA
TGCGCCAGCAGCTCCCCAAACAGGGAAGGTGGCTACACCTTC
CASSSPNREGGYTF
>TRBV6-5|TRBJ1-5|TRBD1|NA
TGTGCCAGCACCGCGACAGGGCGGCAGCCCCAGCATTTT
CASTATGRQPQHF